This T cell receptor beta chain is from a study of control samples from healthy donors and cancer patients. The protocol was immunoSEQ multiplex PCR, while the TCRdb copy is restricted to in-frame clones and leaves out a portion. This sample has 65,000 to 85,000 clones, with 89% found just once. Germline assignment: CDR1 LGHDT and CDR2 YNNKEL (reference sequence). V lost 4 bases and J 4 bases, leaving 13 bases between the germline ends. The CDR3 length is 14 residues. This sequence joins TRBV3-1 (or the pseudogene TRBV3-2) and TRBJ1-2; D unclear. The sample comprised PBMCs. The source is a woman aged 45-60 years with colorectal cancer. The CDR3 loop reads CASSPPRVSYGYTF. The CDR3 DNA reads as TGTGCCAGCAGCCCTCCGCGAGTATCCTATGGCTACACCTTC.